Presented here are 7 T cell receptor beta chains from one specimen sequenced in a study of cytomegalovirus exposure and HLA in healthy donors. With 60 Vbeta and 13 Jbeta primers, the PCR was carried out. Sequenced by immunoSEQ multiplex PCR; TCRdb stores in-frame clones only, minus some. Of under 200,000 clones in the sample, about 65% are singletons; the top ten hold around 4%. Sequenced input: PBMCs. Receptors were obtained from a young woman in good health and CMV-seropositive.

V and J are TRBV4-1 and TRBJ1-5; perhaps TRBD1 as D (5 bases). The CDR3 loop spans 15 amino acids. Germline-derived CDR1 and CDR2 are MGHRA and YSYEKL. V lost 0 bases and J 7 bases, leaving 13 bases between the germline ends. This CDR3 is CASSQDRWGDQPQHF. The CDR3 DNA follows: TGCGCCAGCAGCCAAGATCGATGGGGGGACCAGCCCCAGCATTTT.

The chain uses TRBV29-1 and TRBJ1-1; no reliable D call. In germline, CDR1 is SQVTM, CDR2 ANQGSEA. There are 13 residues in the CDR3. With 5 bases removed from V and 1 base from J, the gap between germline ends came to 11 bases. As DNA, the CDR3 is TGCAGCGTTCTTACAGTGACGAACACTGAAGCTTTCTTT. Its protein is CSVLTVTNTEAFF.

The V gene is TRBV2, the J gene TRBJ2-1, with 11 bases matching TRBD2. Germline V gene sequence: CDR1 SNHLY, CDR2 FYNNEI. With V trimmed by 8 bases and J by 0 bases, 15 bases remained unmatched. The CDR3 spans 19 residues. The CDR3: CASGRSGGSGRASYNEQFF. The CDR3 region has the DNA TGTGCCAGCGGACGATCCGGTGGTAGCGGGAGGGCCTCCTACAATGAGCAGTTCTTC.

This clone was detected a few times. V and J are TRBV7-2 and TRBJ1-6; 8 bases fit TRBD1. The CDR3 spans 18 residues. Germline V gives CDR1 SGHTA, CDR2 FQGNSA. V lost 1 base and J lost 5; bases outside the gene matches: 10. For the CDR3, the DNA is TGTGCCAGCAGCTTAGTTTCCCAGGGGGCTGGAAATAATTCACCCCTCCACTTT. Its translation is CASSLVSQGAGNNSPLHF.

The chain is built from TRBV19 and TRBJ1-1; TRBD1 agrees at 8 bases. Germline trimming cut 5 bases from V and 4 bases from J; bases unmatched to any gene: 6. This CDR3 region has 14 residues. Germline V gives CDR1 LNHDA, CDR2 SQIVND (reference sequence). DNA of the CDR3: TGTGCCAGTAGTGAACAGGGGGACGGCACTGAAGCTTTCTTT. It specifies CASSEQGDGTEAFF. Variable domain in full (rest from reference TRBV19 and TRBJ1-1): DGGITQSPKYLFRKEGQNVTLSCEQNLNHDAMYWYRQDPGQGLRLIYYSQIVNDFQKGDIAEGYSVSREKKESFPLTVTSAQKNPTAFYLCASSEQGDGTEAFFGQGTRLTVV.

This clone was recorded once. The V and J genes are TRBV28 and TRBJ2-1; TRBD2 matches at 8 bases. Germline trimming cut 6 bases from V and 7 bases from J; bases unmatched to any gene: 14. Germline V gives CDR1 MDHEN, CDR2 SYDVKM. The CDR3 consists of 16 residues. This CDR3 is CASSPANGRAENEQFF. CDR3 nucleotides: TGTGCCAGCAGCCCGGCAAACGGGAGGGCCGAGAATGAGCAGTTCTTC.

This rearrangement joins TRBV2 to TRBJ1-2; D remains ambiguous. Germline CDR1 and CDR2: SNHLY and FYNNEI. Trimming pared 6 bases from V and 1 base from J, leaving 3 bases between. This CDR3 has 11 amino acids. The CDR3 reads CASSRNYGYTF. For the CDR3, the DNA is TGTGCCAGCAGCCGTAACTATGGCTACACCTTC. Full variable domain (missing parts from reference TRBV2 and TRBJ1-2): EPEVTQTPSHQVTQMGQEVILRCVPISNHLYFYWYRQILGQKVEFLVSFYNNEISEKSEIFDDQFSVERPDGSNFTLKIRSTKLEDSAMYFCASSRNYGYTFGSGTRLTVV.